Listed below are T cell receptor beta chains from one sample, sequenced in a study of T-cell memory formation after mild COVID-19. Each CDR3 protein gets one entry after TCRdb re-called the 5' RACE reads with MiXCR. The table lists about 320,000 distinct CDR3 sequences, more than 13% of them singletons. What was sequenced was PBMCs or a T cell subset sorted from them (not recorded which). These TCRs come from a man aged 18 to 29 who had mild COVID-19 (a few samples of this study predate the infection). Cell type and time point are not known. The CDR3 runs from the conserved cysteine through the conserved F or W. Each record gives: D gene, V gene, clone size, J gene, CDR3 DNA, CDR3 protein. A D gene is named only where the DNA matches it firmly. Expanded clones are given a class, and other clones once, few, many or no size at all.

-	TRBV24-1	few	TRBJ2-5	TGTGCCACCAGTGATTCCAGGGGCTCGGGAGAGACCCAGTACTTC	CATSDSRGSGETQYF
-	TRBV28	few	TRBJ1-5	TGTGCCAGCAGTTTGACAGATCAGCCCCAGCATTTT	CASSLTDQPQHF
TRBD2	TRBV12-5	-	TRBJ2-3	TGTGCTAGTGGTTTGGTAGCGGGAGGTCGAAATACGCAGTATTTT	CASGLVAGGRNTQYF
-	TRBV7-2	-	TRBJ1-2	TGTGCCAGCAGCTTGGGCATGTCCAGCTATGGCTACACCTTC	CASSLGMSSYGYTF
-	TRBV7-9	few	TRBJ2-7	TGTGCCAGCAGCTTAGACAGACCCCCTGGGTACTTC	CASSLDRPPGYF
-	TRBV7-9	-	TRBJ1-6	TGTGCCAGCAGCCCCTCCATACTCCCGGGGAATTCACCCCTCCACTTT	CASSPSILPGNSPLHF
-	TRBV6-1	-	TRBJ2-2	TGTGCCAGCAGTGAATCCGGCGGGAACACCGGGGAGCTGTTTTTT	CASSESGGNTGELFF
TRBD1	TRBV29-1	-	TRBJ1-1	TGCAGCGTCGCTCGGGACAGGGGGACTGAAGCTTTCTTT	CSVARDRGTEAFF
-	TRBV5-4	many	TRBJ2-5	TGTGCCAGCAGCTTGGTGGAACAAGAGACCCAGTACTTC	CASSLVEQETQYF
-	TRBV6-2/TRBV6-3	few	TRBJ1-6	TGTGCCAGCAGTTACGACAGGTTCGGCTATAATTCACCCCTCCACTTT	CASSYDRFGYNSPLHF
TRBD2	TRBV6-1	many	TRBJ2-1	TGTGCCAGCAGTGGACTAGCGGGGGGCTACAATGAGCAGTTCTTC	CASSGLAGGYNEQFF
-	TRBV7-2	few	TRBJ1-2	TGTGCCAGCAGCCTAGGGGCTTTCTATGGCTACACCTTC	CASSLGAFYGYTF
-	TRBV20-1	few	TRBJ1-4	TGCAGTGCTAGACAGGCGGGGGCGAGTGAAAAACTGTTTTTT	CSARQAGASEKLFF
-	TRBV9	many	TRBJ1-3	TGTGCCAGCAGCGTAGACAGTAGCTCTGGAAACACCATATATTTT	CASSVDSSSGNTIYF
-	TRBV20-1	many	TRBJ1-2	TGCAGTGCTAGAGATCGGACCATACCCCTTGCTAACTATGGCTACACCTTC	CSARDRTIPLANYGYTF
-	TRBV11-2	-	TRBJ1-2	TGTGCCAGCAGCTTTGAGCAGCGGGGGGGCCGGAAGGGCTACACCTTC	CASSFEQRGGRKGYTF
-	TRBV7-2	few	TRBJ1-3	TGTGCCAGCTCCTGGCGTCCGGGGAGTTATGGAAACACCATATATTTT	CASSWRPGSYGNTIYF
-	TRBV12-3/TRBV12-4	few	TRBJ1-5	TGTGCCAGCAGTGACAGAGGGCCTTACGGTCAGCCCCAGCATTTT	CASSDRGPYGQPQHF
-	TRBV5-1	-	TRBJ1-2	TGCGCCAGCAGCTCTGGGGGCAGGGGAATCCGTGGCTACACCTTC	CASSSGGRGIRGYTF
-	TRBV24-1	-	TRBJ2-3	TGTGCCACCCGAGGACGGAGCGGGGATACGCAGTATTTT	CATRGRSGDTQYF
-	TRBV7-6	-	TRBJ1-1	TGTGCCAGCAGCTTAGCTATAGGGATCTCTGAAGCTTTCTTT	CASSLAIGISEAFF
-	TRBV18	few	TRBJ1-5	TGTGCCAGCTCCCCGATTGATGGCAATCAGCCCCAGCATTTT	CASSPIDGNQPQHF
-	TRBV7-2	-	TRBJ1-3	TGTGCCTCAGAGGGAGGGTCTGGAAACACCATATATTTT	CASEGGSGNTIYF
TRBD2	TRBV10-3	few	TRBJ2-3	TGTGCCATCAGTGAGTCGATCAGCGGGGGGGAGTCAGATACGCAGTATTTT	CAISESISGGESDTQYF
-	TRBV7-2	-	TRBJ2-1	TGTGCCAGCAGCTTTCGGTCCGCGGCCGATGAGCAGTTCTTC	CASSFRSAADEQFF
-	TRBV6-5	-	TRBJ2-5	TGTGCCAGCAGTTACTCCCTCGTGGGGGAATGGACCCAGTACTTC	CASSYSLVGEWTQYF
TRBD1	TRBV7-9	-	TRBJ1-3	TGTGCCAGCAGCTCACAGGGGGCTGGAAACACCATATATTTT	CASSSQGAGNTIYF
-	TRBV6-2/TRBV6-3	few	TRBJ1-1	TGTGCCAGCAGTTACCTTTACACTGAAGCTTTCTTT	CASSYLYTEAFF
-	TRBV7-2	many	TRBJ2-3	TGTGCCAGCAGGTCAATGTCAGATACGCAGTATTTT	CASRSMSDTQYF
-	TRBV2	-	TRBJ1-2	TGTGCCAGCAGTACCACTATCCGCTACACCTTC	CASSTTIRYTF
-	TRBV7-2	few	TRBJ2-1	TGTGCCAGCAGCTCGGACGGTGATGAGCAGTTCTTC	CASSSDGDEQFF
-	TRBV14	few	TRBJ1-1	TGTGCCAGCAGCCAAGGGACGGGATTTACTGAAGCTTTCTTT	CASSQGTGFTEAFF
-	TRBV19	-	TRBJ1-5	TGTGCCAGTAGTATCCACTTAGGACCCGATCAGCCCCAGCATTTT	CASSIHLGPDQPQHF
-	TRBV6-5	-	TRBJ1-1	TGTGCCAGCAAAAGGAACACTGAAGCTTTCTTT	CASKRNTEAFF
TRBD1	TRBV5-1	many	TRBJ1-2	TGCGCCAGCAGCTTGGGCTGGACAGGGGTTAACTATGGCTACACCTTC	CASSLGWTGVNYGYTF
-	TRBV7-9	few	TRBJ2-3	TGTGCCAGCAGCTTCGCTAGGCCAGATACGCAGTATTTT	CASSFARPDTQYF
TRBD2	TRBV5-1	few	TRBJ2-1	TGCGCCAGTAAACTAGCGGGGGGGTCGAAAGAGCAGTTCTTC	CASKLAGGSKEQFF
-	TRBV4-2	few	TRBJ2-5	TGTGCCAGCAGCCAAGTATTAGGGAAGACCCAGTACTTC	CASSQVLGKTQYF
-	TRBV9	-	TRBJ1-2	TGTGCCAGCAGCCGTTCAGACAGGCTTCGGGGCTACACCTTC	CASSRSDRLRGYTF
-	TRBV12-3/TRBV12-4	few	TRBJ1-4	TGTGCCAGTTCCCCGGGGGCCGGACTCGAAAAACTGTTTTTT	CASSPGAGLEKLFF
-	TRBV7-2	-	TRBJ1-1	TGTGCCAGCAGCGAGCAGGGTTCTAACACTGAAGCTTTCTTT	CASSEQGSNTEAFF
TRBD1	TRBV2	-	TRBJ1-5	TGTGCCAGCAGTCCTACTAACAGGGGGCATCAGCCCCAGCATTTT	CASSPTNRGHQPQHF
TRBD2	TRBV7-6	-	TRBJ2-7	TGTGCCAGTGGCCGGGGGGGCTACGAGCAGTACTTC	CASGRGGYEQYF
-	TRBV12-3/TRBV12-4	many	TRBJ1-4	TGTGCCAGCAGTCCGGGCGGGCCCCACCTCGGTGAAAAACTGTTTTTT	CASSPGGPHLGEKLFF
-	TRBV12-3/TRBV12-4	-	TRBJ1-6	TGTGCCAGCAGTTTAGCCTGGTTACGATCACCCCTCCACTTT	CASSLAWLRSPLHF
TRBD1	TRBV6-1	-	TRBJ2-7	TGTGCCAGCAGTGAAGGTCTCGGGACAGGGGGCTACGAGCAGTACTTC	CASSEGLGTGGYEQYF
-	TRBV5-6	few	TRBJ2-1	TGTGCCAGCAGCGAGGACGGAGGGTACAATGAGCAGTTCTTC	CASSEDGGYNEQFF
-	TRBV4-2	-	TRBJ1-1	TGTGCCAGCAGGACCTATAACAGGGATAATGAAGCTTTCTTT	CASRTYNRDNEAFF
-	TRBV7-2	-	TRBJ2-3	TGTGCCAGCAGCTTACGTCTAGATACGCAGTATTTT	CASSLRLDTQYF
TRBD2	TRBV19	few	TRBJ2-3	TGTGCCAGTAGTGCCCGGCGGGGGGGCACAGATACGCAGTATTTT	CASSARRGGTDTQYF
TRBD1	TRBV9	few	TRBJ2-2	TGTGCCAGCAGCGGGCGGACAGGGATCACCGGGGAGCTGTTTTTT	CASSGRTGITGELFF
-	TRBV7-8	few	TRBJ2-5	TGTGCCAGCAGCCTTAGGGGGGAAGCCGAGACCCAGTACTTC	CASSLRGEAETQYF
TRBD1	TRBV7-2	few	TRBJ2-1	TGTGCCAGCAGCTTAGGGGCCGACAGGGCCGAGCAGTTCTTC	CASSLGADRAEQFF
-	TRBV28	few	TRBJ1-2	TGTGCCAGCAGTTCTAGTACGGGTGGCTACACCTTC	CASSSSTGGYTF
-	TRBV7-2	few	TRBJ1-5	TGTGCCAGCAGCGCCTGGTCGGGGATGAATCAGCCCCAGCATTTT	CASSAWSGMNQPQHF